The 32 T cell receptor beta chains reported below all come from one sample, sequenced in a study of cytomegalovirus exposure and HLA in healthy donors. The data were produced by immunoSEQ multiplex PCR, yet TCRdb's version contains in-frame clones alone and is incomplete. The sample consists of about 82,000 clones, about 95% of them appearing once. The sample consisted of PBMCs. The origin of the receptors is a woman under 30 in good health and CMV-seronegative.

The chain couples TRBV7-2 to TRBJ2-3; TRBD1 might be the D (6 bases). This CDR3 has 14 residues. Per the germline V gene, CDR1 is SGHTA and CDR2 is FQGNSA. The V end lost 1 base, the J end lost 4 bases, and 9 bases lay between the germline ends. The CDR3 loop reads CASSLGQDADTQYF. The CDR3 region has the DNA TGTGCCAGCAGCTTAGGACAGGATGCAGATACGCAGTATTTT.

The chain is built from TRBV6-5 and TRBJ2-7, with D tentatively TRBD1 (5 bases). The length of the CDR3 is 13 residues. V was clipped by 5 bases and J by 0 bases, with 8 bases between them. Germline V gives CDR1 MNHEY, CDR2 SVGAGI. CDR3 DNA: TGTGCCAGCAGTCATGACAGCTCCTACGAGCAGTACTTC. Its protein product is CASSHDSSYEQYF.

This clone was seen only once. This chain connects TRBV7-2 to TRBJ1-4; D call uncertain. The germline V gene encodes CDR1 SGHTA and CDR2 FQGNSA. CDR3 size: 15 residues. The germline V and J ends were trimmed by 5 bases and 7 bases, with 17 bases remaining between them. CDR3 sequence (DNA): TGTGCCAGCAGCCCCGTGGCGGGGAGATCTGAAAAACTGTTTTTT. This gives the protein CASSPVAGRSEKLFF.

This clone was seen a single time. This chain joins TRBV29-1 and TRBJ2-3; 8 bases map to TRBD2. J lost 5 bases, V lost 4 bases, and 11 bases had no gene match. The CDR3 loop spans 15 amino acids. CDR1 SQVTM and CDR2 ANQGSEA come from the germline V gene. The CDR3 region has the DNA TGCAGCGTTGGTGGCGCTAGCGGGCATGTAGATACGCAGTATTTT. This encodes CSVGGASGHVDTQYF.

This sequence joins TRBV6-6 and TRBJ2-6; D is unclear. Germline lookup yields CDR1 MNHNY and CDR2 SVGAGI (reference sequence). Trimming removed 7 bases at V and 0 bases at J, with 4 bases between. The CDR3 is 13 amino acids. This chain's CDR3 is CASTGSGANVLTF. CDR3 coding DNA: TGTGCCAGCACCGGCTCTGGGGCCAACGTCCTGACTTTC.

This chain uses TRBV29-1 with TRBJ2-1, with 12 bases fitting TRBD2. The V gene end was trimmed by 6 bases and the J gene end by 6 bases; junction bases not matched to a gene: 9. Germline values: CDR1 SQVTM, CDR2 ANQGSEA. The CDR3 extends over 15 amino acids. The CDR3 region is CSVARGTSGFNEQFF. CDR3 sequence (DNA): TGCAGCGTGGCCCGTGGGACTAGCGGGTTCAATGAGCAGTTCTTC.

In its sample, this clone was seen once. The CDR3 DNA follows: TGTGCCAGCAGTTTAGCAGGACAGGGGGGAGGGGAGACCCAGTACTTC. Translating gives CASSLAGQGGGETQYF. This chain connects TRBV28 to TRBJ2-5; 10 nucleotides align to TRBD1. The V gene's germline CDR1 is MDHEN and CDR2 SYDVKM. The length of the CDR3 is 16 residues. The V gene end was trimmed by 2 bases and the J gene end by 5 bases; junction bases not matched to a gene: 8.

As to this clone: Other DNA variants within this sample encode the same CDR3. V gene TRBV7-2 combines with J gene TRBJ1-6; D unclear. The germline gives CDR1 SGHTA, CDR2 FQGNSA. The CDR3 is 13 residues long. With 7 bases removed from V and 9 bases from J, the gap between germline ends came to 13 bases. The CDR3 sequence: CASTEGEPSPLHF. The CDR3 nucleotides are TGTGCCAGCACTGAAGGAGAACCTTCACCCCTCCACTTT.

The V call is TRBV6-6, the J call TRBJ2-7, with D possibly matching TRBD2 (6 bases). The V end lost 2 bases, the J end lost 6 bases, and 20 bases lay between the germline ends. This CDR3 region has 16 residues. Germline assignment: CDR1 MNHNY and CDR2 SVGAGI (reference sequence). The DNA of the CDR3 is TGTGCCAGCAGTTACGGCTCTGGGTCCTCGGGAGTCGAGCAGTACTTC. This sequence encodes CASSYGSGSSGVEQYF.

This clone was seen just once. V is TRBV5-1 and J is TRBJ2-1; D is uncertain. The germline CDR1 and CDR2 sequences are SGHRS and YFSETQ. The germline V and J ends were trimmed by 5 bases and 2 bases, with 14 bases remaining between them. The CDR3 covers 15 residues. The CDR3 protein is CASSLSLVAYNEQFF. The CDR3 DNA is TGCGCCAGCAGTCTGAGTTTGGTGGCCTACAATGAGCAGTTCTTC. Filled out from reference TRBV5-1 and TRBJ2-1, the complete variable domain reads KAGVTQTPRYLIKTRGQQVTLSCSPISGHRSVSWYQQTPGQGLQFLFEYFSETQRNKGNFPGRFSGRQFSNSRSEMNVSTLELGDSALYLCASSLSLVAYNEQFFGPGTRLTVL.

The chain recombines TRBV5-5 with TRBJ1-4; no clear D gene. This CDR3 spans 13 amino acids. Germline-derived CDR1 and CDR2 are SGHKS and YYEKEE (reference sequence). Trimming stripped 4 bases from V and 7 bases from J, with 11 bases between. The CDR3 region is CASSLVGVEKLFF. As DNA, the CDR3 is TGTGCCAGCAGCCTTGTAGGAGTTGAAAAACTGTTTTTT.

This sequence joins TRBV5-1 and TRBJ1-1, with D possibly TRBD1 on 5 matching bases. The CDR3 has 15 residues. Germline assignment: CDR1 SGHRS and CDR2 YFSETQ. The V and J ends lost 1 base and 1 base respectively, with 11 bases between them. The CDR3: CASSLQQASNTEAFF. CDR3 sequence (DNA): TGCGCCAGCAGCTTGCAACAGGCCTCGAACACTGAAGCTTTCTTT.

Details on this clone: Relative to the germline gene, one junction end is altered; a read error may explain this. The V call is TRBV5-5, the J call TRBJ2-3; 7 nucleotides agree with TRBD1. Germline V gives CDR1 SGHKS, CDR2 YYEKEE (reference sequence). The length of the CDR3 is 11 residues. The CDR3 loop reads CASSPRTGAHF. The CDR3 region has the DNA TGTGCCAGCAGTCCCAGGACAGGTGCCCATTTT.

This clone was counted once. The genes are TRBV29-1 and TRBJ1-4; no clear D gene. CDR3 length equals 10 residues. Germline V gene lookup returns CDR1 SQVTM and CDR2 ANQGSEA. Trimming shortened V by 7 bases and J by 8 bases, and 8 bases separated the two germline ends. The CDR3: CSAEGEKLFF. The CDR3 coding sequence is TGCAGCGCCGAGGGCGAAAAACTGTTTTTT.

This chain uses TRBV10-3 with TRBJ2-5; D possibly corresponds to TRBD1 (5 bases). CDR3 length: 15 residues. Trimming took 0 bases from V and 5 from J, leaving 13 bases between them. Germline assignment: CDR1 ENHRY and CDR2 SYGVKD. CDR3 protein: CAISESGAEGETQYF. CDR3 nucleotide sequence: TGTGCCATCAGTGAGTCAGGGGCCGAAGGGGAGACCCAGTACTTC.

With regard to this clone: This same CDR3 is encoded by further DNA sequences in the sample. This chain joins TRBV28 and TRBJ2-1; TRBD2 is a possible D gene (5 bases). V was clipped by 1 base and J by 6 bases, with 10 bases between them. CDR3 length: 14 amino acids. Germline loops: CDR1 MDHEN, CDR2 SYDVKM. CDR3 coding DNA: TGTGCCAGCAGTTTATTCGGGGAAGTCAATGAGCAGTTCTTC. This gives the protein CASSLFGEVNEQFF.

This clone was picked up one time. V and J are TRBV5-4 and TRBJ1-1, with D hard to call. With 0 bases removed from V and 0 bases from J, the gap between germline ends came to 6 bases. The CDR3 loop spans 14 amino acids. Germline V gives CDR1 SGHNT, CDR2 YYREEE (reference sequence). The CDR3 spells CASSLGALNTEAFF. The CDR3 DNA reads TGTGCCAGCAGCTTGGGGGCCCTGAACACTGAAGCTTTCTTT.

The chain has TRBV5-8 and TRBJ2-7; the D is unclear. Trimming left V 3 bases short and J 3 bases short, with 7 bases between. The CDR3 length is 12 residues. Per germline, CDR1 SGHTS and CDR2 YDEGEE. CDR3 loop: CASSSHLYEQYF. The DNA of the CDR3 is TGTGCCAGCAGCTCACACCTCTACGAGCAGTACTTC. Full variable domain (remainder filled in from reference TRBV5-8 and TRBJ2-7): EAGVTQSPTHLIKTRGQQATLRCSPISGHTSVYWYQQALGLGLQFLLWYDEGEERNRGNFPPRFSGRQFPNYSSELNVNALELEDSALYLCASSSHLYEQYFGPGTRLTVT.

CDR3 in DNA: TGTGCCAGCAGCGCAAACCCTAGAGAGCGCGGAGAGACCCAGTACTTC. Its translation: CASSANPRERGETQYF. This chain connects TRBV9 to TRBJ2-5, with D unclear. Germline CDR1 SGDLS, CDR2 YYNGEE. The CDR3 is made up of 16 amino acids. Trimming pared 3 bases from V and 4 bases from J, leaving 19 bases between.

The chain couples TRBV19 to TRBJ1-1; 7 bases align to TRBD1. The CDR3 contains 17 residues. The V gene's germline CDR1 is LNHDA and CDR2 SQIVND (reference sequence). The ends lost 5 bases at V and 1 base at J; junction bases unmatched: 13. CDR3: CASSYGTARARNTEAFF. The DNA of the CDR3 is TGTGCCAGTAGTTATGGGACAGCCCGGGCCCGGAACACTGAAGCTTTCTTT.

The chain is built from TRBV4-1 and TRBJ2-5; D is ambiguous. CDR3 length: 15 amino acids. Germline CDR1 MGHRA, CDR2 YSYEKL. The ends were cut back, 0 bases at V and 1 base at J, with 9 bases in the middle. This chain's CDR3 is CASSQEGRTQETQYF. The CDR3 DNA sequence: TGCGCCAGCAGCCAAGAGGGCAGAACCCAAGAGACCCAGTACTTC.

The chain couples TRBV29-1 to TRBJ2-7; tentatively, D is TRBD2 (7 bases). The V end lost 5 bases, the J end lost 5 bases, and 13 bases lay between the germline ends. Germline V gene sequence: CDR1 SQVTM, CDR2 ANQGSEA. The CDR3 spans 12 residues. The CDR3 spells CSVYGGGHEQYF. The DNA of the CDR3 is TGCAGCGTTTATGGGGGGGGCCACGAGCAGTACTTC.

The chain is built from TRBV5-4 and TRBJ2-7; the D gene is possibly TRBD2 (6 bases). CDR3 length equals 15 residues. The V end was cut by 0 bases, the J end by 0 bases, with 10 bases between. Germline V gene data show CDR1 as SGHNT and CDR2 as YYREEE (reference sequence). The CDR3 DNA reads TGTGCCAGCAGCTTGGGGGCGGGGTCCTCCTACGAGCAGTACTTC. It is translated as CASSLGAGSSYEQYF.

The genes are TRBV13 and TRBJ1-2, with a possible D match to TRBD1 (6 bases). The germline V gene encodes CDR1 PRHDT and CDR2 FYEKMQ (reference sequence). V was pared by 3 bases and J by 8 bases, with 16 bases between. This CDR3 region has 14 residues. The CDR3 nucleotides read TGTGCCAGCAGCTTGCAGGGGAGAAGTATCGGCTACACCTTC. Translation: CASSLQGRSIGYTF. The full variable domain, with the rest looked up from reference TRBV13 and TRBJ1-2, is AAGVIQSPRHLIKEKRETATLKCYPIPRHDTVYWYQQGPGQDPQFLISFYEKMQSDKGSIPDRFSAQQFSDYHSELNMSSLELGDSALYFCASSLQGRSIGYTFGSGTRLTVV.

V and J are TRBV4-3 and TRBJ2-7, with TRBD1 as a possible D gene (5 bases). The CDR3 consists of 13 residues. V was cut by 5 bases and J by 6 bases, with 14 bases left in between. Germline CDR1 LGHNA, CDR2 YSLEER. Here the CDR3 reads CASSKTGLGEQYF. Written as DNA, the CDR3 is TGCGCCAGCAGCAAAACAGGTTTGGGCGAGCAGTACTTC.

The V call is TRBV5-1, the J call TRBJ2-7, with D maybe TRBD2 (6 bases). V lost 7 bases, J lost 6 bases, and 26 bases lay in between. This CDR3 has 16 amino acids. The germline CDR1 and CDR2 sequences are SGHRS and YFSETQ. The chain's CDR3 is CASAFLATRANGEQYF. As DNA, the CDR3 is TGCGCCAGCGCCTTTCTAGCGACCAGGGCTAACGGCGAGCAGTACTTC.

The rearrangement links TRBV28 to TRBJ2-7; tentatively, D is TRBD1 (5 bases). This CDR3 spans 13 amino acids. In germline, CDR1 is MDHEN, CDR2 SYDVKM. V was shortened by 5 bases and J by 2 bases, with 10 bases between the two germline ends. The CDR3 region has the DNA TGTGCCAGCAGTCCCAGGGTTACCTACGAGCAGTACTTC. Residues: CASSPRVTYEQYF. The full variable domain, in which reference TRBV28 and TRBJ2-7 provide the parts outside the CDR3, is DVKVTQSSRYLVKRTGEKVFLECVQDMDHENMFWYRQDPGLGLRLIYFSYDVKMKEKGDIPEGYSVSREKKERFSLILESASTNQTSMYLCASSPRVTYEQYFGPGTRLTVT.

The CDR3 protein is CASSLGTGGAYGYTF. CDR3 DNA sequence: TGTGCCAGCAGCTTGGGGACAGGGGGTGCTTATGGCTACACCTTC. The chain links TRBV7-6 to TRBJ1-2; 11 bases line up with TRBD1. Germline V gene data show CDR1 as SGHVS and CDR2 as FNYEAQ. CDR3 size: 15 residues. V gave up 3 bases and J gave up 5 bases; unmatched junction bases: 5.

The genes are TRBV7-9 and TRBJ1-5, with D possibly matching TRBD1 (6 bases). Trimming left V 5 bases short and J 7 bases short, with 6 bases between. This CDR3 is 11 amino acids long. Germline V lookup: CDR1 SEHNR, CDR2 FQNEAQ (reference sequence). As DNA, the CDR3 is TGTGCCAGCAGCAGGGGGCAGCCCCAGCATTTT. It specifies CASSRGQPQHF.

V and J are TRBV4-1 and TRBJ2-1; TRBD2 matches 8 bases. The CDR3 sequence is 15 residues long. V trimming: 5 bases; J trimming: 10 bases; junction bases outside the gene matches: 13. Germline V CDR1 and CDR2: MGHRA, YSYEKL. CDR3 nucleotides: TGCGCCAGCAGCTCACGGGGGGGACTAGTTTCCGAGCAGTTCTTC. This translates into CASSSRGGLVSEQFF.

V and J are TRBV10-2 and TRBJ2-1, with a tentative D call TRBD2 (5 bases). The germline V gene encodes CDR1 WSHSY and CDR2 SAAADI. V lost 6 bases and J lost 0, with 18 bases in between. CDR3 length: 17 residues. The CDR3 spells CASSRRWERLSYNEQFF. The DNA for the CDR3 is TGCGCCAGCAGCCGCCGCTGGGAGCGCCTCTCCTACAATGAGCAGTTCTTC.

The chain employs TRBV5-4 and TRBJ1-1; weak D call: TRBD1 (5 bases). The CDR3 extends over 13 amino acids. Germline V gene lookup returns CDR1 SGHNT and CDR2 YYREEE (reference sequence). Trimming stripped 5 bases from V and 1 base from J, with 9 bases between. In DNA, the CDR3 is TGTGCCAGCAGTTTAGACAGGAACACTGAAGCTTTCTTT. Protein product: CASSLDRNTEAFF.